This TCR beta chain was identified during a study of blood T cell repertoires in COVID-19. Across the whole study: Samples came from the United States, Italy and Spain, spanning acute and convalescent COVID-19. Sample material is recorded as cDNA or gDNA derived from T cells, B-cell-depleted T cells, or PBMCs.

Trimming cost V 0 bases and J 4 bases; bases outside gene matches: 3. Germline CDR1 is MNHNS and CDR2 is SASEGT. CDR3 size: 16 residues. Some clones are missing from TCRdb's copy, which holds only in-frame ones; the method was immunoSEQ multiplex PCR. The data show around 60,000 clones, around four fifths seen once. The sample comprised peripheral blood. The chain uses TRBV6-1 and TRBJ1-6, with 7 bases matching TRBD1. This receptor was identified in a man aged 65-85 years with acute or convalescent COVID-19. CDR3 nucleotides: TGTGCCAGCAGTGAAGCGGGGACAGCATATAATTCACCCCTCCACTTT. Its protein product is CASSEAGTAYNSPLHF.